The source of this T cell receptor (beta chain) is a study of blood T cell repertoires in COVID-19. Study overall: COVID-19 samples, acute and convalescent, were from the United States, Italy and Spain. Sample material is recorded as cDNA or gDNA derived from T cells, B-cell-depleted T cells, or PBMCs.

Source study methods: Nucleated cell number was recorded as an estimate derived from reference gene primer amplification. The data were produced by immunoSEQ multiplex PCR, yet TCRdb's version contains in-frame clones alone and is incomplete. V and J calls and clone size follow that table, whereas D and trimming were derived from the DNA. The data hold around 200,000 clones, with around 82% observed a single time. The CDR3 spans 16 residues. Per germline, CDR1 SQVTM and CDR2 ANQGSEA. J lost 4 bases, V lost 2 bases, and 6 bases had no gene match. Sequences were obtained from peripheral blood. The chain couples TRBV29-1 to TRBJ2-1, with 12 bases aligning to TRBD2. The receptor was isolated from a woman aged 40 to 49 with active or convalescent COVID-19. The DNA of the CDR3 is TGCAGCGTTGAATTGTGGACTAGCGGGGCATACAATGAGCAGTTCTTC. Its translation: CSVELWTSGAYNEQFF.